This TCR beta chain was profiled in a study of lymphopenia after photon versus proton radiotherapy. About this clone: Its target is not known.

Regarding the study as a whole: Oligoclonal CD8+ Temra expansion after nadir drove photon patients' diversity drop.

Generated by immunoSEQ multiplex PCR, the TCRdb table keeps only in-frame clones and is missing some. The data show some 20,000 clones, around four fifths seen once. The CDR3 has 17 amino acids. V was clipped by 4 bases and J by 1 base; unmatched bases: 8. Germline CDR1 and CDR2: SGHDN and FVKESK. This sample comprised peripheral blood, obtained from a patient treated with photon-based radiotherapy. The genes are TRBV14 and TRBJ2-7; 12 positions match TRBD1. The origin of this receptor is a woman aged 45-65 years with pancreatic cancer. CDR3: CASSRLPGQGASYEQYF. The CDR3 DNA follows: TGTGCCAGCAGCCGCTTGCCGGGACAGGGGGCTTCCTACGAGCAGTACTTC. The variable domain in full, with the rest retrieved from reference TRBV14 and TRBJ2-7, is EAGVTQFPSHSVIEKGQTVTLRCDPISGHDNLYWYRRVMGKEIKFLLHFVKESKQDESGMPNNRFLAERTGGTYSTLKVQPAELEDSGVYFCASSRLPGQGASYEQYFGPGTRLTVT.